Listed below are T cell receptor delta chains from one sample, sequenced in a study of gamma-delta T cells after stem cell transplantation. TCRdb re-processed the RT-PCR reads using CATT. The sample lists under 3,500 delta-chain clones, roughly 3.4% occurring once. Input material: gamma-delta T cells. The receptors were sampled from a human donor. It is not recorded whose cells these are; they may come from a transplant donor. Both conserved end residues are part of each CDR3. D genes are given only for firm matches. Clone size is shown for a subset of rows, as once, few, many or a class of expanded clone.

d_gene	v_gene	abundance	j_gene	CDR3nt	CDR3aa
NA	TRDV2	medium-sized	TRDJ1	TGTGCCTGTGACACCGTCTCGGGGGACCTATTTTACACCGATAAACTCATCTTT	CACDTVSGDLFYTDKLIF
TRDD3	TRDV2	medium-sized	TRDJ1	TGTGCCTGTGACACCGTAGCGAACCGGGCTGGGGGATACGAAGCCGATAAACTCATCTTT	CACDTVANRAGGYEADKLIF
TRDD3	TRDV2	few	TRDJ3	TGTGCCTGTGACCCTACCTCCGGACTGGGGGATACAACATGGGACGCCCGACAGATGTTTTTC	CACDPTSGLGDTTWDARQMFF
TRDD3	TRDV2	medium-sized	TRDJ3	TGTGCCTGTGACAGGGTACTGGGGGATAGCTCCTGGGACACCCGACAGATGTTTTTC	CACDRVLGDSSWDTRQMFF
TRDD3	TRDV1	NA	TRDJ1	TGTGCTCTTGGGGGAATGATTCCTACACAAAACTGGGGGATACGCATGGGGACCGATAAACTCATCTTT	CALGGMIPTQNWGIRMGTDKLIF
TRDD3	TRDV2	few	TRDJ3	TGTGCCTGTGACCGACTGGGGGCTGACAGCTCCTGGGACACCCGACAGATGTTTTTC	CACDRLGADSSWDTRQMFF
TRDD3	TRDV2	medium-sized	TRDJ1	TGTGCCTGTGACCCCGTTGGTGGGGGATACGCCACCGATAAACTCATCTTT	CACDPVGGGYATDKLIF
NA	TRDV2	few	TRDJ1	TGTGCCTGTGACTCCGTGGGGGCTGGGGATAAACTCATCTTT	CACDSVGAGDKLIF
TRDD3	TRDV2	NA	TRDJ1	TGTGCCTGTGACCTAGTACTGGGGGCCCGGGGCGATAAACTCATCTTT	CACDLVLGARGDKLIF
TRDD3	TRDV2	NA	TRDJ1	TGTGCCTGTGAGGCCGTACTGGGGGATAGGGGCACCGATAAACTCATCTTT	CACEAVLGDRGTDKLIF
TRDD3	TRDV2	medium-sized	TRDJ1	TGTGCCTGTGACACCTTACTGGGGGAAAACACCGATAAACTCATCTTT	CACDTLLGENTDKLIF
TRDD3	TRDV2	hyperexpanded	TRDJ1	TGTGCCTGTGATGTACTGGGGGATACCTATAAACTCATCTTT	CACDVLGDTYKLIF
TRDD3	TRDV2	medium-sized	TRDJ3	TGTGCCTGTGAAAAACTGGGGGCTGACAGCTCCTGGGACACCCGACAGATGTTTTTC	CACEKLGADSSWDTRQMFF
NA	TRDV2	medium-sized	TRDJ2	TGTGCCTGTCAGCAAGTGGGGGTTCCGCCTTTGACAGCACAACTCTTCTTT	CACQQVGVPPLTAQLFF
NA	TRDV1	few	TRDJ1	TGTGCTCTTGGGGAACTAAATTCTCCCCTGCGGGGGCCCGATGCCTACACCGATAAACTCATCTTT	CALGELNSPLRGPDAYTDKLIF
NA	TRDV2	medium-sized	TRDJ1	TGTGCCTGTGACACCCTTGTAGAGTTGGGGGACACCGATAAACTCATCTTT	CACDTLVELGDTDKLIF
TRDD3	TRDV2	medium-sized	TRDJ1	TGTGCCTGTGACCCAGTACTGGGGGATACAAGAGACACCGATAAACTCATCTTT	CACDPVLGDTRDTDKLIF
TRDD3	TRDV2	medium-sized	TRDJ1	TGTGCCTGTGACCCCGTACTGGGGGATCGATCGTACACCGATAAACTCATCTTT	CACDPVLGDRSYTDKLIF
NA	TRDV2	medium-sized	TRDJ1	TGTGCCTGTGACACGGTATTGGGGGCCTCCTCTTACACCGATAAACTCATCTTT	CACDTVLGASSYTDKLIF
TRDD3	TRDV2	medium-sized	TRDJ1	TGTGCCTGTAACCCCCTTACTGGGGGATACGACACCGATAAACTCATCTTT	CACNPLTGGYDTDKLIF
TRDD3	TRDV2	NA	TRDJ1	TGTGCCTGTGACACCGCTGGGGGACCTCACCCGTACACCGATAAACTCATCTTT	CACDTAGGPHPYTDKLIF
TRDD3	TRDV2	hyperexpanded	TRDJ1	TGTGCCTGTGACCTAGTACTGGGGGATAATAATGCCCCCTACACCGATAAACTCATCTTT	CACDLVLGDNNAPYTDKLIF
TRDD3	TRDV2	few	TRDJ1	TGTGCCTGTGACTCGGTACTGGGGGATACCGAAAGAAAACTCATCTTT	CACDSVLGDTERKLIF
TRDD3	TRDV2	NA	TRDJ1	TGTGCCTGTGACACCGTGACGGACTGGGGGATACGCGATAAACTCATCTTT	CACDTVTDWGIRDKLIF
TRDD3	TRDV2	medium-sized	TRDJ1	TGTGCCTGTGACACCGTCTGGGGGTCACAGACCGATAAACTCATCTTT	CACDTVWGSQTDKLIF
TRDD3	TRDV2	few	TRDJ1	TGTGCCTGTGACACCCCTTTCTTACTGGTGGATACGGGCGCGTCGGCCGCTAAACTCATCTTT	CACDTPFLLVDTGASAAKLIF
TRDD3	TRDV2	once	TRDJ1	TGTGCCTGTGACCCTATCTTAGGGGCTGGGGGGTCCTCCGATAAACTCATCTTT	CACDPILGAGGSSDKLIF
TRDD3	TRDV2	medium-sized	TRDJ1	TGTGCCTGTGACACTATACCGGGGGATACAAGGAAAACCGATAAACTCATCTTT	CACDTIPGDTRKTDKLIF
NA	TRDV2	medium-sized	TRDJ1	TGTGCCTGTGACCCCCTGGGGACATCCGATAAACTCATCTTT	CACDPLGTSDKLIF
TRDD3	TRDV2	NA	TRDJ1	TGTGCCTGTGACACGCTGGGGGATACCTCCGACACCGATAAACTCATCTTT	CACDTLGDTSDTDKLIF